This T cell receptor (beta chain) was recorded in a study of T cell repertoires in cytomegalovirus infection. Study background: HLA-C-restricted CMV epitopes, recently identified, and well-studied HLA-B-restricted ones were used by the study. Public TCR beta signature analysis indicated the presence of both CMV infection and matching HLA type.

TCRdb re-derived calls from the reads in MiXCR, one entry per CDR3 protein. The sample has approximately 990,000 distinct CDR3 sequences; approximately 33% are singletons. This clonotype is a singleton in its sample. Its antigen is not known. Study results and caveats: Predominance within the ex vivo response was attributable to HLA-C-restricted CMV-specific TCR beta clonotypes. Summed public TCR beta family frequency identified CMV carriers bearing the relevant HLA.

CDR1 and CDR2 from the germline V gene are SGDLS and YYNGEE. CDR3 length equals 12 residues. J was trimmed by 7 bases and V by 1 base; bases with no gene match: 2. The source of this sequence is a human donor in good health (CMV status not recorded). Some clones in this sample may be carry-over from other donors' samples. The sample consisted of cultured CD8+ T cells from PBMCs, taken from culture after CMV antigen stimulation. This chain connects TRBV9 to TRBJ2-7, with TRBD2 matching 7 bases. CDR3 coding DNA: TGTGCCAGCAGCGTAAGAGCGGGAGAGCAGTACTTC. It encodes CASSVRAGEQYF.